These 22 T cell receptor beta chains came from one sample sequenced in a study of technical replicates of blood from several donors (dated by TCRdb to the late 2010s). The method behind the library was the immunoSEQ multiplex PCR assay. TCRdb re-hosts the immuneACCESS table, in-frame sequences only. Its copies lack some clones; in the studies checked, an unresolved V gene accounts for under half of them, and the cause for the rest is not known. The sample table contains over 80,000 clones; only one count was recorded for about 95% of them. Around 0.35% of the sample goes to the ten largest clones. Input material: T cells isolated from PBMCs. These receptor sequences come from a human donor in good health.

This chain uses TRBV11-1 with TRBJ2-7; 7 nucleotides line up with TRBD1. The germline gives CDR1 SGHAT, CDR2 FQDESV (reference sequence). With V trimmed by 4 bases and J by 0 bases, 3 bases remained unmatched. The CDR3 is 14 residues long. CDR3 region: CASSYRGSSYEQYF. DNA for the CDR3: TGTGCCAGCAGCTACAGGGGTAGCTCCTACGAGCAGTACTTC.

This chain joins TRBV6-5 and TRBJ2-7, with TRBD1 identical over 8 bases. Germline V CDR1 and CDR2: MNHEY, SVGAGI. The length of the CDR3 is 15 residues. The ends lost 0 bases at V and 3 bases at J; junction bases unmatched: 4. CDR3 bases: TGTGCCAGCAGTTACTCAGGGACAGGATTCTACGAGCAGTACTTC. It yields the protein CASSYSGTGFYEQYF.

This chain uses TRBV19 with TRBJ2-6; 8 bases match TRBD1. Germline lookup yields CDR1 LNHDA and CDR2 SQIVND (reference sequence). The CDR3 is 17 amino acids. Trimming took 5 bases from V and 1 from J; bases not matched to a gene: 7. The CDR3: CASSFGTGASGANVLTF. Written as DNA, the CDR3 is TGTGCCAGTAGTTTCGGGACAGGCGCATCTGGGGCCAACGTCCTGACTTTC.

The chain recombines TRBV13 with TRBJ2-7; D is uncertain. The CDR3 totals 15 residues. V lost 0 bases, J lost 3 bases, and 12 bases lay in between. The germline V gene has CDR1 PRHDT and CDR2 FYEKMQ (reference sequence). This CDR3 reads CASSLGATLGYEQYF. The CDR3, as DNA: TGTGCCAGCAGCTTAGGGGCGACTCTAGGCTACGAGCAGTACTTC.

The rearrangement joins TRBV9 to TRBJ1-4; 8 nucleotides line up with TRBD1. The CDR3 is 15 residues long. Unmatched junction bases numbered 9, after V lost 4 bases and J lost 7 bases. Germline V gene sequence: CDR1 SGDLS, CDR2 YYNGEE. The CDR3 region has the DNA TGTGCCAGCAGCATGACAGGGGATCGGAGTGAAAAACTGTTTTTT. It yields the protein CASSMTGDRSEKLFF.

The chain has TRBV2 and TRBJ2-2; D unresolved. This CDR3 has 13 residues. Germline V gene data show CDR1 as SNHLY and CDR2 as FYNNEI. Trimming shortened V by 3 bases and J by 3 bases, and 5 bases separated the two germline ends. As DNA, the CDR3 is TGTGCCAGCAGTGAGAGTGACACCGGGGAGCTGTTTTTT. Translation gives CASSESDTGELFF.

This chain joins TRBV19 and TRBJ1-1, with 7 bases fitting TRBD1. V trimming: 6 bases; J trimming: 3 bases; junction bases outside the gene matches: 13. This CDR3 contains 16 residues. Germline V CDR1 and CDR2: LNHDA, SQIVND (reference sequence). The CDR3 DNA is TGTGCCAGTAGCGAAGACAGGGAAGATTGGGACACTGAAGCTTTCTTT. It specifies CASSEDREDWDTEAFF.

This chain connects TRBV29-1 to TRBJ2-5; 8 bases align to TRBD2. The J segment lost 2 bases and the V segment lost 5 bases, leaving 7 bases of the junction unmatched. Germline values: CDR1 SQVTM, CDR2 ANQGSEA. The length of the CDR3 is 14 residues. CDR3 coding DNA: TGCAGCGTTACTAGCGGATACTCTCAAGAGACCCAGTACTTC. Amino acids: CSVTSGYSQETQYF.

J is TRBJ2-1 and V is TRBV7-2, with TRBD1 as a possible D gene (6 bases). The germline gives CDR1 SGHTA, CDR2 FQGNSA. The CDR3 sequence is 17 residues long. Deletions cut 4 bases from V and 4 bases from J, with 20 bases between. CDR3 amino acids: CASSSSPVGQSYNEQFF. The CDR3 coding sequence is TGTGCCAGCAGCTCATCCCCGGTCGGACAGAGTTACAATGAGCAGTTCTTC.

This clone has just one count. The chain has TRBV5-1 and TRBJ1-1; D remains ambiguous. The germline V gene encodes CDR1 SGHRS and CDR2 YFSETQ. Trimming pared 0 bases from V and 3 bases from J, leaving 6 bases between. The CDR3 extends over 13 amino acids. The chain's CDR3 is CASSLGVYTEAFF. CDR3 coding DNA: TGCGCCAGCAGCTTGGGAGTTTACACTGAAGCTTTCTTT.

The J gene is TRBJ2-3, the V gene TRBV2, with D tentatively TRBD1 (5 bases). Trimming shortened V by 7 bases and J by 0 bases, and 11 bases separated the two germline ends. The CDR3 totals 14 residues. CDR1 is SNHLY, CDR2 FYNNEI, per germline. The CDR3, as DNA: TGTGCCAGCATAGGACACCTGAGCACAGATACGCAGTATTTT. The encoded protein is CASIGHLSTDTQYF.

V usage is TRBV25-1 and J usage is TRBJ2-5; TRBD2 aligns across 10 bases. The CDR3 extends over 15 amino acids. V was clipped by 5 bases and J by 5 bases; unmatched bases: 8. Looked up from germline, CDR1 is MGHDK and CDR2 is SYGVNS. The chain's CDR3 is CASSPLAGVMETQYF. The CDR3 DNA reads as TGTGCCAGCAGTCCCCTAGCGGGAGTAATGGAGACCCAGTACTTC. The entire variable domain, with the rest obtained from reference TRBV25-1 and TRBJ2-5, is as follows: EADIYQTPRYLVIGTGKKITLECSQTMGHDKMYWYQQDPGMELHLIHYSYGVNSTEKGDLSSESTVSRIRTEHFPLTLESARPSHTSQYLCASSPLAGVMETQYFGPGTRLLVL.

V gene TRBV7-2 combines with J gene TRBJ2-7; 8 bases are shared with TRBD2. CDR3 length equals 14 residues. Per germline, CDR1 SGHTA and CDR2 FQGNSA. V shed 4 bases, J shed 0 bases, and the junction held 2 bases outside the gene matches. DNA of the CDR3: TGTGCCAGCAGCTCTAGCGGGTACTCCTACGAGCAGTACTTC. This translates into CASSSSGYSYEQYF.

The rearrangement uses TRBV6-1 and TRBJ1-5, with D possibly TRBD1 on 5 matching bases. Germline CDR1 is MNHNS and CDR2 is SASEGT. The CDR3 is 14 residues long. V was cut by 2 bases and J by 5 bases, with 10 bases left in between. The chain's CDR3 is CASSERRGHQPQHF. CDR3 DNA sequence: TGTGCCAGCAGTGAAAGGAGGGGACATCAGCCCCAGCATTTT.

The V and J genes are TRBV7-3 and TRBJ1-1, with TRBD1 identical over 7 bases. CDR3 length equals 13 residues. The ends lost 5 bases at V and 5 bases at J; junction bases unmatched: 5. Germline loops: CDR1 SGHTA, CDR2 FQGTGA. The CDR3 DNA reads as TGTGCCAGCAGCACACAGGGGTTTACTGAAGCTTTCTTT. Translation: CASSTQGFTEAFF.

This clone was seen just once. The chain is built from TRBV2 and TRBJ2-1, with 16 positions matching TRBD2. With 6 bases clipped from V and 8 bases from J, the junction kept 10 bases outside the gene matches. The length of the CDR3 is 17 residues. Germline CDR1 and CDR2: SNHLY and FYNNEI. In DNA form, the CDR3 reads TGTGCCAGCAGCGACCCCGGGACTAGCGGGAGGGGGGATGAGCAGTTCTTC. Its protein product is CASSDPGTSGRGDEQFF.

As DNA, the CDR3 is TGTGCCAGCAGCGTAGGGGGGGGCGTAGGCTACACCTTC. This sequence encodes CASSVGGGVGYTF. The V and J genes are TRBV9 and TRBJ1-2; D is perhaps TRBD1 (6 bases). CDR3 length equals 13 residues. Trimming stripped 0 bases from V and 8 bases from J, with 11 bases between. Germline CDR1 is SGDLS and CDR2 is YYNGEE.

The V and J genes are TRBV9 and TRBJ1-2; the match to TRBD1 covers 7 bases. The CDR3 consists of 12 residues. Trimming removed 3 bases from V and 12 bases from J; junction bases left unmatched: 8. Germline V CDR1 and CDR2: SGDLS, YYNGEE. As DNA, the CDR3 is TGTGCCAGCAGCGCCCGGACAGGAGGGCACACCTTC. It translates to CASSARTGGHTF.

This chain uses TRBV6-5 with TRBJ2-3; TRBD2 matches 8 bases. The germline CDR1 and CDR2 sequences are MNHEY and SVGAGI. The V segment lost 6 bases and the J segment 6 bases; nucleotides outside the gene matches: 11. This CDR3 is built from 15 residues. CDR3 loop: CASRVKAGALDTQYF. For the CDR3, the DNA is TGTGCCAGCAGGGTAAAAGCGGGAGCGTTGGATACGCAGTATTTT.

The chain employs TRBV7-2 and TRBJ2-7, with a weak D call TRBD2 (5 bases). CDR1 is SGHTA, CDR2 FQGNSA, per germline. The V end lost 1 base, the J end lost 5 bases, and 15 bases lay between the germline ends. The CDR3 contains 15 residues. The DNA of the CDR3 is TGTGCCAGCAGCTTAGGTATTATAGCGTTGAACGAGCAGTACTTC. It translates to CASSLGIIALNEQYF. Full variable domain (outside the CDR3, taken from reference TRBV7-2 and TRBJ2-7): GAGVSQSPSNKVTEKGKDVELRCDPISGHTALYWYRQSLGQGLEFLIYFQGNSAPDKSGLPSDRFSAERTGGSVSTLTIQRTQQEDSAVYLCASSLGIIALNEQYFGPGTRLTVT.

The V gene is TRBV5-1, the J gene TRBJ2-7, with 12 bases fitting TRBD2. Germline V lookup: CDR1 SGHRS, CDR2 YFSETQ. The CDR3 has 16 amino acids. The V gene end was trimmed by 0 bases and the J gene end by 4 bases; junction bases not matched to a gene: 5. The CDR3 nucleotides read TGCGCCAGCAGCTTGGGGGGGACTAGCGGGCAGTACGAGCAGTACTTC. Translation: CASSLGGTSGQYEQYF.

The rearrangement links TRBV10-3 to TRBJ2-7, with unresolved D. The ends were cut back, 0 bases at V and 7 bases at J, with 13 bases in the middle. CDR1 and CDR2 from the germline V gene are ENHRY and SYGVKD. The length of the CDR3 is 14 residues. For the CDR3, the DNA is TGTGCCATCAGTGAGTCGTTACAGTCGAAAGAGCAGTACTTC. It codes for CAISESLQSKEQYF.